This is a list of T cell receptor beta chains from one sample in a study of radiotherapy plus CTLA-4 blockade in lung cancer. Profiled with immunoSEQ multiplex PCR; TCRdb holds only in-frame clones, not every one. The sample includes some 100,000 clones, about 83% of them seen just once. This material consisted of peripheral blood, taken from a patient treated with radiotherapy plus ipilimumab. These receptors were obtained from a human donor with non-small cell lung cancer who had a partial response to radiotherapy plus ipilimumab. CDR3s include the opening cysteine and the closing phenylalanine or tryptophan. Fields, in order: CDR3 length, clone size, D gene, J gene, V gene, CDR3 protein, CDR3 DNA. D genes are given only for firm matches. Clone size, where shown, is once, few, many, or a class for clones that have expanded.

>16|-|TRBD2|TRBJ2-3|TRBV6-4
CASSEDLAGGSDTQYF
TGTGCCAGCAGTGAGGATCTAGCGGGAGGGTCCGATACGCAGTATTTT
>14|-|-|TRBJ2-5|TRBV4-3
CASSQGDFVETQYF
TGCGCCAGCAGCCAAGGAGACTTTGTGGAGACCCAGTACTTC
>11|-|-|TRBJ1-2|TRBV20-1
CSARWLYGYTF
TGCAGTGCTAGGTGGCTCTATGGCTACACCTTC
>19|-|TRBD1|TRBJ2-1|TRBV14
CASSHNAGGVFGWYNEQFF
TGTGCCAGCAGCCACAATGCAGGGGGCGTTTTTGGTTGGTACAATGAGCAGTTCTTC
>16|-|TRBD1|TRBJ1-3|TRBV6-5
CASSSRTGLAGNTIYF
TGTGCCAGCAGTTCGCGGACAGGGCTGGCTGGAAACACCATATATTTT
>15|few|-|TRBJ1-2|TRBV19
CASSIATGGNYGYTF
TGTGCCAGTAGTATAGCGACAGGAGGAAACTATGGCTACACCTTC
>15|few|TRBD1|TRBJ1-4|TRBV7-8
CASSLGQGAREKLFF
TGTGCCAGCAGCTTAGGACAGGGGGCGCGTGAAAAACTGTTTTTT
>16|-|TRBD1|TRBJ1-1|TRBV6-6
CASRWASGGLDTEAFF
TGTGCCAGCAGGTGGGCATCAGGGGGCCTCGACACTGAAGCTTTCTTT
>15|-|TRBD2|TRBJ2-3|TRBV6-1
CASSVAGGGTDTQYF
TGTGCCAGCAGTGTAGCGGGAGGAGGCACAGATACGCAGTATTTT
>14|-|-|TRBJ1-4|TRBV5-1
CASSLGGADEKLFF
TGCGCCAGCAGCTTAGGAGGGGCGGATGAAAAACTGTTTTTT
>12|-|-|TRBJ2-2|TRBV28
CASRSLPGELFF
TGTGCCAGCAGAAGCCTTCCCGGGGAGCTGTTTTTT
>15|-|TRBD1|TRBJ2-5|TRBV15
CATSRDRTGMETQYF
TGTGCCACCAGCAGAGATCGGACAGGGATGGAGACCCAGTACTTC
>16|-|TRBD2|TRBJ2-1|TRBV5-4
CASSLGLAGGYNEQFF
TGTGCCAGCAGCCTGGGACTAGCGGGAGGGTACAATGAGCAGTTCTTC
>15|-|TRBD2|TRBJ2-7|TRBV5-4
CASSSSGDRPYEQYF
TGTGCCAGCAGCTCTAGCGGGGACCGTCCCTACGAGCAGTACTTC
>17|-|TRBD1|TRBJ1-1|TRBV5-4
CASSLLIRTGGRTEAFF
TGTGCCAGCAGCTTGTTAATCCGGACAGGGGGCCGGACTGAAGCTTTCTTT
>19|-|TRBD2|TRBJ2-2|TRBV4-1
CASSQDTPTSGSVTGELFF
TGCGCCAGCAGCCAAGATACGCCTACTAGCGGGAGTGTCACCGGGGAGCTGTTTTTT
>16|-|TRBD2|TRBJ2-3|TRBV5-6
CASSRLAGVQTDTQYF
TGTGCCAGCAGCCGACTAGCGGGAGTTCAGACAGATACGCAGTATTTT
>15|-|-|TRBJ2-3|TRBV6-1
CASTSGGVGTDTQYF
TGTGCCAGCACATCGGGGGGCGTGGGCACAGATACGCAGTATTTT
>12|-|-|TRBJ1-3|TRBV2
CASRGRMDTIYF
TGTGCCAGCAGGGGCAGGATGGACACCATATATTTT
>13|-|TRBD1|TRBJ2-5|TRBV29-1
CSVEVTGGETQYF
TGCAGCGTTGAAGTCACAGGGGGGGAGACCCAGTACTTC
>14|few|-|TRBJ2-1|TRBV5-1
CASSLDLTMSEQFF
TGCGCCAGCAGCTTGGACCTTACTATGTCTGAGCAGTTCTTC
>14|-|-|TRBJ1-2|TRBV6-1
CASSETHRTYGYTF
TGTGCCAGCAGTGAAACCCACAGAACCTATGGCTACACCTTC
>14|-|-|TRBJ1-4|TRBV28
CASISLATNEKLFF
TGTGCCAGCATTTCTCTCGCAACTAATGAAAAACTGTTTTTT
>15|-|TRBD2|TRBJ2-7|TRBV7-9
CASSYAGTRVGEQYF
TGTGCCAGCAGCTATGCCGGGACTAGAGTAGGCGAGCAGTACTTC
>14|-|TRBD1|TRBJ2-3|TRBV7-3
CASSSGQGADTQYF
TGTGCCAGCAGCTCCGGACAGGGCGCAGATACGCAGTATTTT
>16|-|-|TRBJ1-2|TRBV28
CASRPLVQLGGYGYTF
TGTGCCAGCAGACCCCTTGTTCAATTAGGGGGCTATGGCTACACCTTC
>14|-|TRBD1|TRBJ2-2|TRBV2
CASKGTGETGELFF
TGTGCCAGTAAGGGAACAGGGGAGACCGGGGAGCTGTTTTTT
>16|-|TRBD2|TRBJ2-1|TRBV9
CASSVAGGSSYNEQFF
TGTGCCAGCAGCGTAGCGGGAGGGAGCTCCTACAATGAGCAGTTCTTC
>17|once|-|TRBJ1-2|TRBV6-7
CALYPGTRSIGSYGYTF
TGTGCCCTCTACCCCGGGACAAGGTCAATTGGGAGCTATGGCTACACCTTC
>12|once|-|TRBJ2-3|TRBV11-2
CASSSEVGTQYF
TGTGCCAGCAGCTCAGAGGTCGGTACGCAGTATTTT
>14|few|TRBD1|TRBJ1-5|TRBV18
CASSTTGANQPQHF
TGTGCCAGCTCAACTACAGGGGCCAATCAGCCCCAGCATTTT
>14|-|TRBD1|TRBJ2-7|TRBV7-9
CASSSPGQSYEQYF
TGTGCCAGCAGTTCTCCGGGACAGTCCTACGAGCAGTACTTC
>12|-|-|TRBJ2-5|TRBV7-9
CASSPQLETQYF
TGTGCCAGCAGCCCCCAATTAGAGACCCAGTACTTC
>13|-|-|TRBJ2-5|TRBV9
CASSVNIGETQYF
TGTGCCAGCAGCGTAAATATCGGAGAGACCCAGTACTTC
>14|-|-|TRBJ2-3|TRBV6-5
CASSRRGGTDTQYF
TGTGCCAGCAGTCGCAGGGGTGGCACAGATACGCAGTATTTT
>16|-|TRBD1|TRBJ1-4|TRBV28
CASSSLRQGAREKLFF
TGTGCCAGCAGTTCCCTCCGTCAGGGGGCGCGAGAAAAACTGTTTTTT
>14|-|-|TRBJ2-1|TRBV7-2
CASGNRLAYNEQFF
TGTGCCAGTGGGAATAGACTAGCCTACAATGAGCAGTTCTTC
>14|-|-|TRBJ1-5|TRBV27
CASSFNGDNQPQHF
TGTGCCAGCAGTTTTAACGGTGACAATCAGCCCCAGCATTTT
>14|-|-|TRBJ2-3|TRBV18
CASSPRTSTDTQYF
TGTGCCAGCTCACCGAGGACTAGCACAGATACGCAGTATTTT
>14|-|-|TRBJ1-1|TRBV19
CASSSWGGFTEAFF
TGTGCCAGTAGCTCCTGGGGGGGCTTCACTGAAGCTTTCTTT
>15|once|TRBD2|TRBJ2-7|TRBV2
CASSDLAGAPYEQYF
TGTGCCAGCAGTGATTTAGCGGGAGCTCCCTACGAGCAGTACTTC
>15|-|TRBD2|TRBJ2-1|TRBV25-1
CASSIAGGGGNEQFF
TGTGCCAGCAGTATAGCGGGAGGAGGGGGCAATGAGCAGTTCTTC
>15|-|TRBD1|TRBJ1-2|TRBV30
CAWSPGQGGYYGYTF
TGTGCCTGGAGTCCGGGACAGGGTGGCTACTATGGCTACACCTTC
>15|-|-|TRBJ2-6|TRBV28
CASSFREARANVLTF
TGTGCCAGCAGTTTTAGAGAGGCCAGGGCCAACGTCCTGACTTTC
>15|-|-|TRBJ1-4|TRBV5-1
CASSETEATNEKLFF
TGCGCCAGCAGCGAGACAGAGGCAACTAATGAAAAACTGTTTTTT
>15|-|-|TRBJ1-2|TRBV11-2
CASSPMAGANYGYTF
TGTGCCAGCAGCCCAATGGCAGGGGCTAACTATGGCTACACCTTC
>16|-|TRBD1|TRBJ1-1|TRBV10-2
CASSGGIRDRAAGAFF
TGCGCCAGCAGTGGTGGTATCCGGGACAGGGCCGCTGGAGCTTTCTTT
>15|-|-|TRBJ2-1|TRBV9
CASSVEPIAYNEQFF
TGTGCCAGCAGCGTAGAACCAATAGCCTACAATGAGCAGTTCTTC
>15|-|-|TRBJ2-3|TRBV19
CASSSDLESTDTQYF
TGTGCCAGTAGTAGCGATCTCGAAAGCACAGATACGCAGTATTTT
>14|-|-|TRBJ2-1|TRBV7-9
CASSLGIREAEQFF
TGTGCCAGCAGCTTAGGCATTAGGGAGGCGGAGCAGTTCTTC
>13|-|-|TRBJ1-4|TRBV29-1
CSVGDSSNEKLFF
TGCAGCGTTGGTGACAGCTCTAATGAAAAACTGTTTTTT
>15|-|TRBD2|TRBJ2-1|TRBV5-1
CASSLSLAGDNEQFF
TGCGCCAGCAGCTTGAGCTTAGCGGGAGACAATGAGCAGTTCTTC
>13|-|-|TRBJ2-4|TRBV7-2
CASGGIAKNIQYF
TGTGCCAGCGGGGGGATAGCCAAAAACATTCAGTACTTC
>15|once|TRBD1|TRBJ2-6|TRBV6-5
CASTRQGSGANVLTF
TGTGCCAGCACCCGACAGGGATCTGGGGCCAACGTCCTGACTTTC
>12|-|-|TRBJ2-3|TRBV11-3
CASSSLSDTQYF
TGTGCCAGCAGCTCTTTATCAGATACGCAGTATTTT
>16|few|-|TRBJ2-3|TRBV5-1
CASSLAYRLETDTQYF
TGCGCCAGCAGCTTGGCTTACAGGTTGGAAACAGATACGCAGTATTTT